This T cell receptor beta chain was identified in a study of early T cells in non-severe SARS-CoV-2 infection. TCRdb re-called the 5' RACE reads through MiXCR, storing one row per CDR3 protein. The sample contains around 80,000 distinct CDR3 sequences, around 13% of which appear only once. The table lists this clonotype with a few counts. CDR3 length equals 14 residues. With V trimmed by 3 bases and J by 5 bases, 4 bases remained unmatched. The sequence came from an adult who was a healthcare worker with PCR-confirmed SARS-CoV-2 infection or an uninfected control (not recorded which). The V gene is TRBV12-3 or TRBV12-4, the J gene TRBJ2-5, with 9 bases identical to TRBD1. Sequencing was done on a sample of whole blood. CDR3 DNA sequence: TGTGCCAGCAGTTTCACAGGGGGCGCGGAGACCCAGTACTTC. Its translation: CASSFTGGAETQYF.